One sample yielded the 25 T cell receptor beta chains listed below, sequenced in a study of human T cells and chemical hapten exposure. TCRdb re-called the RACE reads with MiXCR, one entry per CDR3 protein. In the table there are roughly 100,000 distinct CDR3 sequences, 10% to 11% of which are singletons. Time point: pre-sensitization, week 0. Treatment described: therapeutic diphenylcyclopropenone sensitization with weekly scalp DPC. The sample here was whole blood, taken in connection with sensitization to the hapten diphenylcyclopropenone (DPC). The receptors derive from a woman aged 60-75 years with alopecia areata. Some clones in this sample may be carry-over from other donors' samples.

This clonotype occurred many times. The chain combines TRBV6-6 with TRBJ1-3; unclear D gene. Trimming took 10 bases from V and 0 from J, leaving 13 bases between them. Germline values: CDR1 MNHNY, CDR2 SVGAGI (reference sequence). The CDR3 has 14 amino acids. The CDR3 nucleotides are TGTGCCACCGCTGTCCTGAACTCTGGAAACACCATATATTTT. Its translation is CATAVLNSGNTIYF.

This CDR3 is CASSYKLDSSTDTQYF. The CDR3 DNA sequence: TGTGCCAGCAGCTATAAGCTCGACTCTAGCACAGATACGCAGTATTTT. The J gene is TRBJ2-3, the V gene TRBV11-2; unclear D gene. There are 16 residues in the CDR3. The germline gives CDR1 SGHAT, CDR2 FQNNGV. V lost 4 bases and J 0 bases, leaving 14 bases between the germline ends.

This clonotype has a count of ten or more. The chain recombines TRBV10-3 with TRBJ2-1; D gene ambiguous. CDR1 and CDR2 (germline): ENHRY, SYGVKD. Between the trimmed V and J ends, which lost 2 bases and 0 bases, there was a span of 8 bases. This CDR3 comprises 15 residues. The CDR3 DNA is TGTGCCATCAGTGAGGAAGAAATCTCCTACAATGAGCAGTTCTTC. Translating it yields CAISEEEISYNEQFF.

This chain links TRBV7-9 with TRBJ1-1; D call uncertain. The CDR3 extends over 15 amino acids. Germline CDR1 SEHNR, CDR2 FQNEAQ (reference sequence). Trimming cost V 3 bases and J 5 bases, with 16 bases left between them. Here the CDR3 DNA reads TGTGCCAGCAGCTTCTCTGGACGACGGCAGACTGAAGCTTTCTTT. This sequence encodes CASSFSGRRQTEAFF.

In this sample, this clonotype turned up many times. The chain is built from TRBV7-8 and TRBJ1-1; no definite D call. The germline V gene has CDR1 SGHVS and CDR2 FQNEAQ. Between the trimmed V and J ends, which lost 1 base and 4 bases, there was a span of 10 bases. There are 14 residues in the CDR3. CDR3 sequence (DNA): TGTGCCAGCAGCTTAGATGTTGTGAGCACTGAAGCTTTCTTT. Translation: CASSLDVVSTEAFF.

This clonotype was picked up a small number of times. The V call is TRBV2, the J call TRBJ1-5; no clear D. The CDR3 sequence is 17 residues long. V lost 7 bases, J lost 0 bases, and 19 bases lay in between. Germline assignment: CDR1 SNHLY and CDR2 FYNNEI. The CDR3 DNA sequence: TGTGCCAGCACGTTTACGCTCCTGAGATATAGCAATCAGCCCCAGCATTTT. Encoded protein: CASTFTLLRYSNQPQHF.

This clonotype has ten or more counts. The junction does not match germline at one end; this may be a read error. V and J are TRBV12-3 or TRBV12-4 and TRBJ2-5, with 10 bases fitting TRBD2. This CDR3 contains 15 residues. For the CDR3, the DNA is TGTGCCAGCAGATTAGCGGGGGGCTTGCAAGAGACCCAGTACTTC. Residues: CASRLAGGLQETQYF.

At least ten counts were recorded for this clonotype. The chain couples TRBV29-1 to TRBJ1-2; D is unclear. The CDR3 is 12 residues long. Looked up from germline, CDR1 is SQVTM and CDR2 is ANQGSEA. V was cut by 4 bases and J by 0 bases, with 6 bases left in between. CDR3 bases: TGCAGCGTTGTAACAGCTAACTATGGCTACACCTTC. Amino acid sequence: CSVVTANYGYTF.

This clonotype was seen only a few times. The J gene is TRBJ1-5, the V gene TRBV19; D uncertain. There are 14 residues in the CDR3. CDR1 LNHDA and CDR2 SQIVND come from the germline V gene (reference sequence). The V gene lost 1 base and the J gene lost 8 bases, with 12 bases spanning the gap. The DNA of the CDR3 is TGTGCCAGTAGTATAGGACATCCTGGAGAGCCCCAGCATTTT. Translated, it gives CASSIGHPGEPQHF.

The chain carries TRBV12-3 or TRBV12-4 and TRBJ2-5, with a possible D match to TRBD2 (5 bases). V was pared by 3 bases and J by 2 bases, with 7 bases between. The CDR3 extends over 13 amino acids. The CDR3 DNA sequence: TGTGCCAGCAGTTTCGAGGGTCAAGAGACCCAGTACTTC. Translating gives CASSFEGQETQYF.

This clonotype was picked up many times. The genes are TRBV6-1 and TRBJ1-1; a weak D match, TRBD1 (6 bases). This CDR3 contains 14 residues. Germline loops: CDR1 MNHNS, CDR2 SASEGT. Trimming shortened V by 7 bases and J by 0 bases, and 12 bases separated the two germline ends. The CDR3, as DNA: TGTGCCAGCAAGACAGGCCCCATGAACACTGAAGCTTTCTTT. Residues: CASKTGPMNTEAFF.

CDR3 nucleotide sequence: TGTGCCAGCATGGGAGGGGGTCAGCCCCAGCATTTT. Protein sequence: CASMGGGQPQHF. The V call is TRBV2, the J call TRBJ1-5, with a weak D call TRBD1 (6 bases). Germline V gene lookup returns CDR1 SNHLY and CDR2 FYNNEI. The CDR3 has 12 residues. The V end lost 7 bases, the J end lost 6 bases, and 10 bases lay between the germline ends.

This clonotype was seen many times. The V and J genes are TRBV12-3 or TRBV12-4 and TRBJ1-2, with D possibly TRBD1 on 6 matching bases. Trimming shortened V by 4 bases and J by 4 bases, and 13 bases separated the two germline ends. This CDR3 spans 14 amino acids. The CDR3 coding sequence is TGTGCCAGCAGTTACCGACAGGCTGGCTATGGCTACACCTTC. It yields the protein CASSYRQAGYGYTF.

This clonotype has at least ten counts. The V gene is TRBV2, the J gene TRBJ1-1, with D unclear. CDR3 length: 14 residues. V shed 7 bases and J shed 6 bases, with 18 bases lying between them. CDR1 and CDR2 (germline): SNHLY, FYNNEI. DNA of the CDR3: TGTGCCAGCACCTACGACTCCCTGGGTGCTGAAGCTTTCTTT. Its protein is CASTYDSLGAEAFF.

The chain uses TRBV6-6 and TRBJ1-5; D remains unclear. This CDR3 contains 19 residues. Trimming took off 4 bases at V and 0 bases at J, with 22 bases between the two ends. The V gene's germline CDR1 is MNHNY and CDR2 SVGAGI (reference sequence). The CDR3 sequence: CASSSNPNIPDISNQPQHF. As DNA, the CDR3 is TGTGCCAGCAGTTCCAACCCCAATATACCAGATATTAGCAATCAGCCCCAGCATTTT.

This clonotype has ten or more counts. The chain joins TRBV20-1 to TRBJ2-3, with 12 nucleotides matching TRBD1. The CDR3 consists of 13 residues. J was trimmed by 5 bases and V by 5 bases; bases with no gene match: 2. Per the germline V gene, CDR1 is DFQATT and CDR2 is SNEGSKA (reference sequence). The CDR3 DNA is TGCAGTGCTGGGACAGGGGGCGTAGATACGCAGTATTTT. Residues: CSAGTGGVDTQYF.

This clonotype was counted ten times or more. The chain has TRBV11-2 and TRBJ2-5; D remains ambiguous. Germline CDR1 SGHAT, CDR2 FQNNGV. Trimming stripped 1 base from V and 1 base from J, with 10 bases between. The length of the CDR3 is 15 residues. CDR3 sequence: CASSLGGSPQETQYF. The CDR3, as DNA: TGTGCCAGCAGCTTAGGGGGATCCCCCCAAGAGACCCAGTACTTC.

This clonotype was detected many times. This chain joins TRBV3-1 and TRBJ2-2; D remains unclear. The V gene lost 3 bases and the J gene lost 4 bases, with 9 bases spanning the gap. The germline CDR1 and CDR2 sequences are LGHDT and YNNKEL (reference sequence). This CDR3 is 14 amino acids long. CDR3 DNA: TGTGCCAGCAGCCACCCCAGGCCCACCGGGGAGCTGTTTTTT. Amino acid sequence: CASSHPRPTGELFF.

The rearrangement uses TRBV7-8 and TRBJ1-1; 12 bases agree with TRBD1. This CDR3 is 17 amino acids long. V shed 4 bases, J shed 3 bases, and the junction held 9 bases outside the gene matches. CDR1 is SGHVS and CDR2 is FQNEAQ in the germline V gene. CDR3: CASSSGTGGAGDTEAFF. The CDR3, as DNA: TGTGCCAGCAGCTCTGGGACAGGGGGCGCCGGGGACACTGAAGCTTTCTTT.

The rearrangement uses TRBV5-5 and TRBJ1-2; no firm D call. The CDR3 length is 19 residues. Germline V gene lookup returns CDR1 SGHKS and CDR2 YYEKEE (reference sequence). Trimming took off 1 base at V and 9 bases at J, with 31 bases between the two ends. The CDR3 region is CASSLTLLAVYALFSSYTF. The CDR3 coding sequence is TGTGCCAGCAGCTTGACCCTCCTGGCGGTGTATGCTCTATTCAGTAGCTACACCTTC.

Comment on this clonotype: This may stem from a read error, because a much larger clone lies one nucleotide away. The CDR3 region has the DNA TGTGCCAGCTCGCAGGACAGGGGTTCTTCACCCCCCCACTTT. It translates to CASSQDRGSSPPHF. This chain connects TRBV18 to TRBJ1-6; 9 bases match TRBD1. The germline gives CDR1 KGHSH, CDR2 LQKENI. This CDR3 is 14 amino acids long.

This clonotype was observed many times. V and J are TRBV27 and TRBJ2-2; TRBD2 matches at 8 bases. V shed 4 bases, J shed 4 bases, and the junction held 8 bases outside the gene matches. The CDR3 runs 16 residues. Looked up from germline, CDR1 is MNHEY and CDR2 is SMNVEV (reference sequence). This CDR3 reads CASSYSSGGPTGELFF. As DNA, the CDR3 is TGTGCCAGCAGTTACTCTTCGGGGGGGCCCACCGGGGAGCTGTTTTTT.

This clonotype showed up many times. V and J are TRBV4-2 and TRBJ2-7, with 10 bases that match TRBD2. The CDR3 contains 19 residues. Trimming removed 1 base from V and 1 base from J; junction bases left unmatched: 13. Germline CDR1 is LGHNA and CDR2 is YNFKEQ. The CDR3 is CASSQGFFSGGSLSYEQYF. The DNA of the CDR3 is TGTGCCAGCAGCCAAGGTTTTTTTAGCGGGGGGTCGCTTTCCTACGAGCAGTACTTC.

This clonotype was recorded many times. V gene TRBV6-1 combines with J gene TRBJ1-5; D gene uncertain. The V gene's germline CDR1 is MNHNS and CDR2 SASEGT. Trimming pared 2 bases from V and 5 bases from J, leaving 7 bases between. The CDR3 loop spans 13 amino acids. Here the CDR3 reads CASSERSHQPQHF. In DNA form, the CDR3 reads TGTGCCAGCAGTGAAAGGTCGCATCAGCCCCAGCATTTT.

This clonotype was seen a handful of times. The genes are TRBV12-3 or TRBV12-4 and TRBJ2-5; D may be TRBD2 (6 bases). V lost 3 bases and J 4 bases, leaving 12 bases between the germline ends. The CDR3 loop spans 14 amino acids. The CDR3 region is CASSFAGGRETQYF. As DNA, the CDR3 is TGTGCCAGCAGTTTTGCCGGGGGACGAGAGACCCAGTACTTC.